These T cell receptor beta chains were read from a single sample in a study of cytomegalovirus exposure and HLA in healthy donors. The assay was immunoSEQ multiplex PCR, and TCRdb's table has in-frame clones only and misses some. The table includes some 77,000 clones, 65% to 85% detected once. The specimen sequenced was PBMCs. The receptors come from a woman aged 35 to 49 in good health and CMV-seropositive. Both conserved end residues are part of each CDR3. D genes are given only for firm matches. Clone size appears in some rows only: once, few, many, or a class for an expanded clone.

clone size	V gene	D gene	J gene	CDR3 protein	CDR3 DNA
-	TRBV15	-	TRBJ2-1	CATSGTGERPYNEQFF	TGTGCCACCAGCGGTACGGGGGAGCGGCCCTACAATGAGCAGTTCTTC
-	TRBV30	-	TRBJ1-5	CAWSEDAGNQPQHF	TGTGCCTGGAGTGAGGATGCGGGGAATCAGCCCCAGCATTTT
-	TRBV27	TRBD1	TRBJ2-2	CASSLDRAGELFF	TGTGCCAGCAGTTTAGACAGGGCCGGGGAGCTGTTTTTT
-	TRBV29-1	-	TRBJ2-3	CSGSQGIGTDTQYF	TGCAGCGGGTCGCAGGGGATCGGCACAGATACGCAGTATTTT
-	TRBV6-5	-	TRBJ1-2	CASSYGQIFNYGYTF	TGTGCCAGCAGTTACGGGCAGATCTTTAACTATGGCTACACCTTC
-	TRBV6-5	TRBD1	TRBJ1-1	CATGRGSYTEAFF	TGTGCCACAGGCAGGGGGTCATACACTGAAGCTTTCTTT
few	TRBV29-1	-	TRBJ1-1	CSVDAGRWNTEAFF	TGCAGCGTTGATGCGGGGAGGTGGAACACTGAAGCTTTCTTT
-	TRBV14	-	TRBJ2-5	CASSPQGPGRGTQYF	TGTGCCAGCAGCCCCCAAGGCCCCGGACGGGGGACCCAGTACTTC
-	TRBV16	-	TRBJ1-6	CASSPSFSPLHF	TGTGCCAGCAGCCCTTCGTTTTCACCCCTCCACTTT
once	TRBV9	-	TRBJ2-3	CASSVAGANPTQYF	TGTGCCAGCAGCGTAGCTGGGGCCAACCCTACGCAGTATTTT
few	TRBV19	-	TRBJ2-5	CASSLAAVGKETQYF	TGTGCCAGTAGTCTGGCAGCGGTGGGGAAAGAGACCCAGTACTTC
-	TRBV9	-	TRBJ1-2	CASSARADGYTF	TGTGCCAGCAGCGCCAGGGCGGATGGCTACACCTTC
-	TRBV9	TRBD1	TRBJ1-4	CASSVGGGQGEKLFF	TGTGCCAGCAGCGTAGGAGGGGGACAGGGGGAAAAACTGTTTTTT
-	TRBV2	-	TRBJ1-2	CASSEKATGGYGYTF	TGTGCCAGCAGTGAAAAAGCGACCGGTGGCTATGGCTACACCTTC
-	TRBV5-6	-	TRBJ1-5	CASSPGVGQPQHF	TGTGCCAGCAGCCCGGGGGTTGGCCAGCCCCAGCATTTT
-	TRBV4-2	TRBD2	TRBJ2-1	CASSQELAGPYNEQFF	TGTGCCAGCAGCCAGGAACTAGCGGGGCCCTACAATGAGCAGTTCTTC
-	TRBV5-1	-	TRBJ2-6	CASSRSGLGGSGANVLTF	TGCGCCAGCAGTCGATCGGGGCTGGGGGGCTCTGGGGCCAACGTCCTGACTTTC
-	TRBV5-1	-	TRBJ1-4	CASSQPAQNEKLFF	TGCGCCAGCAGCCAGCCGGCACAGAATGAAAAACTGTTTTTT
-	TRBV7-9	-	TRBJ1-2	CASSRGSSQGPNYGYTF	TGTGCCAGCAGCCGGGGTTCCTCACAGGGACCTAACTATGGCTACACCTTC
-	TRBV7-9	TRBD1	TRBJ1-1	CASSSPGTGPLGAFF	TGTGCCAGCAGCTCCCCTGGGACAGGCCCCTTAGGGGCTTTCTTT
-	TRBV18	TRBD2	TRBJ2-7	CASSPPGLAGGYSYEQYF	TGTGCCAGCTCACCGCCGGGACTAGCGGGAGGCTACTCCTACGAGCAGTACTTC
-	TRBV5-4	-	TRBJ1-6	CASSREGYNSPLHF	TGTGCCAGCAGCAGGGAGGGTTATAATTCACCCCTCCACTTT
few	TRBV30	TRBD2	TRBJ2-7	CAWSVLRREQYEQYF	TGTGCCTGGAGTGTACTAAGGCGGGAGCAGTACGAGCAGTACTTC
-	TRBV6-1	-	TRBJ2-4	CASSEASLAQGIQYF	TGTGCCAGCAGTGAAGCATCCCTAGCGCAAGGCATTCAGTACTTC
once	TRBV6-1	-	TRBJ1-1	CASSGPGGLNTEAFF	TGTGCCAGCAGCGGCCCCGGGGGTCTGAACACTGAAGCTTTCTTT
-	TRBV5-1	-	TRBJ1-5	CASSLEPTGDSSNQPQHF	TGCGCCAGCAGCTTGGAGCCGACAGGAGATTCTAGCAATCAGCCCCAGCATTTT
-	TRBV28	-	TRBJ1-4	CASSLINANEKLFF	TGTGCCAGCAGTTTAATTAATGCTAATGAAAAACTGTTTTTT
-	TRBV7-9	-	TRBJ1-2	CASSLARRRVDGYTF	TGTGCCAGCAGCTTAGCGCGACGTCGGGTCGATGGCTACACCTTC
-	TRBV28	-	TRBJ2-7	CASSRGSYEQYF	TGTGCCAGCAGTCGGGGATCCTACGAGCAGTACTTC
once	TRBV28	-	TRBJ2-7	CASSLPPHEQYF	TGTGCCAGCAGTCTCCCCCCCCACGAGCAGTACTTC
-	TRBV27	-	TRBJ1-2	CASRPTTGYNGYTF	TGTGCCAGCAGGCCGACCACAGGGTATAATGGCTACACCTTC
-	TRBV30	-	TRBJ1-3	CAWAGNTIYF	TGTGCCTGGGCGGGAAACACCATATATTTT
-	TRBV6-1	TRBD2	TRBJ2-7	CAGGRASGGGNEQYF	TGTGCAGGTGGGAGGGCTAGCGGGGGGGGGAACGAGCAGTACTTC